A selection of T cell receptor beta chains follows, all from one sample in a study of Graves' ophthalmopathy and Graves' hyperthyroidism. TCRdb reanalysed the multiplex PCR reads using MiXCR and keeps one entry per CDR3 protein. This table has about 700,000 distinct CDR3 sequences, about 44% appearing once. Sequenced material: peripheral blood. These receptor sequences come from an adult man with Graves' ophthalmopathy. The CDR3 runs from the conserved cysteine through the conserved F or W. Fields, in order: V gene, J gene, CDR3 protein.

TRBV10-3	TRBJ2-2	CAIRGQLTTTGELFF
TRBV20-1	TRBJ1-5	CSARPQGGAQQPQHF
TRBV20-1	TRBJ2-2	CSARGTANTGELFF
TRBV20-1	TRBJ2-5	CSAGGAGPTQYF
TRBV20-1	TRBJ2-6	CSARVSGANVLTF
TRBV24-1	TRBJ1-1	CATSDTGTNTEAFF
TRBV15	TRBJ2-7	CATSRVRGGAFGDERYF
TRBV19	TRBJ2-5	CASSFLGGDGTQYF
TRBV29-1	TRBJ2-1	CSVEDPGGHNEQFF
TRBV5-1	TRBJ2-2	CASSRQGTGELFF
TRBV7-9	TRBJ2-5	CASSLDEEETQYF
TRBV7-2	TRBJ1-4	CASSLGGVPNEKLFF
TRBV7-9	TRBJ2-7	CASSLKVPYEQYF
TRBV2	TRBJ1-5	CASTDRGRPTFQPQHF
TRBV11-2	TRBJ1-1	CASSLMGTVNTEAFF
TRBV7-2	TRBJ2-7	CASSLDGQVVYEQYF
TRBV7-9	TRBJ2-7	CASSSYRVEDYEQYF
TRBV11-2	TRBJ1-2	CASSLGQGATNYGYTF
TRBV29-1	TRBJ2-5	CSVEDLDGGFRETQYF
TRBV25-1	TRBJ2-2	CASSSNYRGTNTGELFF
TRBV25-1	TRBJ2-7	CASSQGGVSYEQYF
TRBV7-9	TRBJ2-2	CASSHDAGELFF
TRBV27	TRBJ1-6	CASSSPRGTGSPLHF
TRBV6-6	TRBJ1-1	CASSSWMGNTEAFF
TRBV7-2	TRBJ1-5	CASSPRQYSGGNQPQHF
TRBV9	TRBJ2-7	CASSVAVKPYEQYF
TRBV4-1	TRBJ1-2	CASSQPQGGVGGYTF
TRBV25-1	TRBJ2-5	CASLHTGTAQETQYF
TRBV15	TRBJ1-2	CATSRQGTAYGYTF
TRBV7-6	TRBJ2-3	CASSLAAGVTDTQYF
TRBV6-6	TRBJ1-2	CASSLHQGVDGYTF
TRBV7-3	TRBJ2-7	CASSLILGTGVHYEQYF
TRBV2	TRBJ1-1	CASSRTQNPLMNTEAFF
TRBV5-5	TRBJ1-3	CASSLGTGYRDTIYF
TRBV20-1	TRBJ1-4	CSARRESSEKLFF
TRBV7-2	TRBJ1-4	CASSVTGEQNEKLFF
TRBV11-2	TRBJ2-7	CASSSGWAGSLSYEQYF
TRBV10-3	TRBJ1-1	CAISSLGGSTEAFF
TRBV10-3	TRBJ1-2	CANRGGNYGYTF
TRBV2	TRBJ2-5	CASRDPGKETQYF